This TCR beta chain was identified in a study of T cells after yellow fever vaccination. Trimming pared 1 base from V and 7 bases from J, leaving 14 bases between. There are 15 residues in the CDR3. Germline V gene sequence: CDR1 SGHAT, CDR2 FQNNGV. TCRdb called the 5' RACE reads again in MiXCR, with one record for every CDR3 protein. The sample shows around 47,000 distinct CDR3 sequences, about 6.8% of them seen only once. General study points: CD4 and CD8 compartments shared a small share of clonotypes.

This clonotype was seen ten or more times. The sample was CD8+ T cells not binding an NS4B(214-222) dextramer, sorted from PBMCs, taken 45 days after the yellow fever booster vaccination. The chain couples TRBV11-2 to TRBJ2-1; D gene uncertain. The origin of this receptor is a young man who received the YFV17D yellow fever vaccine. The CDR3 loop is CASSLGPELGNEQFF. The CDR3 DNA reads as TGTGCCAGCAGCTTAGGTCCGGAGCTGGGTAATGAGCAGTTCTTC.